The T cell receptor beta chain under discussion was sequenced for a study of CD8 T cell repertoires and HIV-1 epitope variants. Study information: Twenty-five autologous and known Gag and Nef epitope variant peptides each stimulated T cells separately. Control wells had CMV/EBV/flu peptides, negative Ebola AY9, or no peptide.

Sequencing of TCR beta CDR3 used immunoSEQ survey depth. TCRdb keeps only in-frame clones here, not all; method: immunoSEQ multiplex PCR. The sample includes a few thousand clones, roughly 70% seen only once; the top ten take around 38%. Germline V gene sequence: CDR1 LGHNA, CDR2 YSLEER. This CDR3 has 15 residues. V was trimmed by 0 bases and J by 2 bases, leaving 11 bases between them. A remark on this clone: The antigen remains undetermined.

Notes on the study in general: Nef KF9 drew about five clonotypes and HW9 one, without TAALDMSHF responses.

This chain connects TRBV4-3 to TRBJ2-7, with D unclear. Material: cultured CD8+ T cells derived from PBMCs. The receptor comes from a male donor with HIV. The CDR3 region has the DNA TGCGCCAGCAGCCAAGATTCGAGTTCCCCCTACGAGCAGTACTTC. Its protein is CASSQDSSSPYEQYF.